These 29 T cell receptor beta chains originate from one sample sequenced in a study of cytomegalovirus exposure and HLA in healthy donors. The PCR had 60 Vbeta and 13 Jbeta primers. Profiling relied on immunoSEQ multiplex PCR, and the TCRdb table lists in-frame clones only, not all of them. The top ten hold over 7.5% of the sample, which has more than 75,000 clones, 70% to 85% seen once. Source material: PBMCs. These receptors were taken from a middle-aged man in good health and CMV-seropositive.

The V gene is TRBV25-1, the J gene TRBJ1-3; D might be TRBD1 (5 bases). Trimming removed 9 bases from V and 3 bases from J, with 21 bases in between. This CDR3 has 16 amino acids. Germline V lookup: CDR1 MGHDK, CDR2 SYGVNS. CDR3 sequence (DNA): TGTGCCAGTAGGGAGGGTTTGGGGACCCTTGGAAACACCATATATTTT. The encoded protein is CASREGLGTLGNTIYF. The full variable domain, its missing parts supplied by reference TRBV25-1 and TRBJ1-3, is EADIYQTPRYLVIGTGKKITLECSQTMGHDKMYWYQQDPGMELHLIHYSYGVNSTEKGDLSSESTVSRIRTEHFPLTLESARPSHTSQYLCASREGLGTLGNTIYFGEGSWLTVV.

This clone was detected a few times. This sequence joins TRBV6-5 and TRBJ2-6, with 9 bases identical to TRBD1. This CDR3 spans 14 amino acids. CDR1 is MNHEY and CDR2 is SVGAGI in the germline V gene. V trimming: 4 bases; J trimming: 11 bases; junction bases outside the gene matches: 6. In DNA form, the CDR3 reads TGTGCCAGCAGTTTTGACAGGGGGTTCGACGTCCTGACTTTC. It translates to CASSFDRGFDVLTF.

V gene TRBV5-1 combines with J gene TRBJ2-1; 12 nucleotides match TRBD2. Germline values: CDR1 SGHRS, CDR2 YFSETQ. Germline trimming cut 0 bases from V and 9 bases from J; bases unmatched to any gene: 7. The CDR3 is made up of 16 amino acids. The CDR3, as DNA: TGCGCCAGCAGCTTGGGGGGACTAGCGGGTACGGGTGAGCAGTTCTTC. This encodes CASSLGGLAGTGEQFF.

The V and J genes are TRBV18 and TRBJ2-5; TRBD2 matches 8 bases. V lost 6 bases to trimming and J lost 3 bases; unmatched junction nucleotides: 9. The CDR3 runs to 15 residues. Germline CDR1 KGHSH, CDR2 LQKENI. The DNA of the CDR3 is TGTGCCAGCTCTCCTCCCGGGACTAGAAAAGAGACCCAGTACTTC. Translation: CASSPPGTRKETQYF.

This clone was observed a single time. V is TRBV9 and J is TRBJ2-3, with 7 positions matching TRBD1. Per the germline V gene, CDR1 is SGDLS and CDR2 is YYNGEE. The CDR3 spans 15 residues. J gave up 3 bases and V 3 bases, and 7 bases lay outside the gene matches. The CDR3 DNA follows: TGTGCCAGCAGCGCCTACAGGGGTGGGACAGATACGCAGTATTTT. Translating gives CASSAYRGGTDTQYF. Variable domain in full (rest from reference TRBV9 and TRBJ2-3): DSGVTQTPKHLITATGQRVTLRCSPRSGDLSVYWYQQSLDQGLQFLIQYYNGEERAKGNILERFSAQQFPDLHSELNLSSLELGDSALYFCASSAYRGGTDTQYFGPGTRLTVL.

This clone was observed a handful of times. The V call is TRBV7-9, the J call TRBJ2-1; possibly TRBD1 for D (5 bases). This CDR3 has 15 amino acids. V was cut by 5 bases and J by 2 bases, with 13 bases left in between. Germline V gives CDR1 SEHNR, CDR2 FQNEAQ (reference sequence). The chain's CDR3 is CASSLRQSTYNEQFF. CDR3 DNA sequence: TGTGCCAGCAGCCTCAGACAGTCTACCTACAATGAGCAGTTCTTC.

The V and J genes are TRBV4-3 and TRBJ1-1; D gene uncertain. This CDR3 spans 16 amino acids. V lost 0 bases, J lost 4 bases, and 15 bases lay in between. The germline CDR1 and CDR2 sequences are LGHNA and YSLEER. CDR3 DNA: TGCGCCAGCAGCCAAGATCGGTGGGAGTCTGGCACTGAAGCTTTCTTT. It translates to CASSQDRWESGTEAFF.

Regarding this clone: One junction end does not reproduce the germline sequence, and a read error may be involved. V is TRBV5-6 and J is TRBJ1-4; possible D gene TRBD1, 5 bases. Germline V gene sequence: CDR1 SGHDT, CDR2 YYEEEE. This CDR3 region has 15 residues. The CDR3 sequence is CASSLAAADIRKGIF. As DNA, the CDR3 is TGTGCCAGCAGCTTGGCCGCGGCAGATATAAGGAAGGGGATTTTT.

V usage is TRBV18 and J usage is TRBJ1-5; tentative D call: TRBD1 (5 bases). CDR1 and CDR2 (germline): KGHSH, LQKENI. The V gene lost 2 bases and the J gene lost 7 bases, with 12 bases spanning the gap. The CDR3 contains 14 residues. CDR3 protein: CASSPSGKGQPQHF. The CDR3 nucleotides are TGTGCCAGCTCACCATCAGGGAAAGGACAGCCCCAGCATTTT.

This sequence joins TRBV15 and TRBJ2-7; 8 bases map to TRBD1. The CDR3 runs 15 residues. V was pared by 0 bases and J by 2 bases, with 3 bases of the junction left unmatched. The V gene's germline CDR1 is LNHNV and CDR2 YYDKDF (reference sequence). CDR3 residues: CATSRDQGATYEQYF. The DNA of the CDR3 is TGTGCCACCAGCAGAGATCAGGGGGCGACCTACGAGCAGTACTTC.

This rearrangement joins TRBV28 to TRBJ2-5; D is undetermined. Germline CDR1 MDHEN, CDR2 SYDVKM. Trimming took 7 bases from V and 1 from J, leaving 10 bases between them. The length of the CDR3 is 13 residues. CDR3 nucleotides: TGTGCCAGCACCCTGGGCACCCAAGAGACCCAGTACTTC. Protein sequence: CASTLGTQETQYF. The full variable domain, rest sourced from reference TRBV28 and TRBJ2-5, is DVKVTQSSRYLVKRTGEKVFLECVQDMDHENMFWYRQDPGLGLRLIYFSYDVKMKEKGDIPEGYSVSREKKERFSLILESASTNQTSMYLCASTLGTQETQYFGPGTRLLVL.

The chain employs TRBV14 and TRBJ1-2; D unclear. V was cut by 4 bases and J by 0 bases, with 6 bases left in between. CDR1 and CDR2 (germline): SGHDN, FVKESK. The length of the CDR3 is 13 residues. The CDR3 nucleotides read TGTGCCAGCAGCCGAGACACTAACTATGGCTACACCTTC. Translating gives CASSRDTNYGYTF.

V usage is TRBV2 and J usage is TRBJ2-2, with TRBD2 as a possible D gene (5 bases). Between the trimmed V and J ends, which lost 3 bases and 5 bases, there was a span of 10 bases. CDR1 is SNHLY, CDR2 FYNNEI, per germline. The CDR3 runs 14 residues. The CDR3 region has the DNA TGTGCCAGCAGTGAGCGGAGAGGGACCGGGGAGCTGTTTTTT. This encodes CASSERRGTGELFF.

The chain recombines TRBV7-7 with TRBJ1-3; D is undetermined. The CDR3 length is 13 residues. Germline CDR1 reads SSHAT; CDR2 reads FNYEAQ (reference sequence). The germline V and J ends were trimmed by 4 bases and 0 bases, with 4 bases remaining between them. CDR3 loop: CASSSSSGNTIYF. Here the CDR3 DNA reads TGTGCCAGCAGCTCCTCCTCTGGAAACACCATATATTTT.

The chain links TRBV5-1 to TRBJ2-6, with 12 bases aligning to TRBD1. Per the germline V gene, CDR1 is SGHRS and CDR2 is YFSETQ. V trimming: 2 bases; J trimming: 15 bases; junction bases outside the gene matches: 9. The length of the CDR3 is 15 residues. The CDR3: CASSFTSGGQGALTF. DNA for the CDR3: TGCGCCAGCAGCTTCACGTCTGGGGGACAGGGGGCCCTGACTTTC. Using reference TRBV5-1 and TRBJ2-6 for the parts outside the CDR3, the full variable domain is KAGVTQTPRYLIKTRGQQVTLSCSPISGHRSVSWYQQTPGQGLQFLFEYFSETQRNKGNFPGRFSGRQFSNSRSEMNVSTLELGDSALYLCASSFTSGGQGALTFGAGSRLTVL.

The V gene is TRBV5-1, the J gene TRBJ2-1, with D perhaps matching TRBD2 (6 bases). The V end was cut by 0 bases, the J end by 4 bases, with 11 bases between. CDR3 length equals 15 residues. In germline, CDR1 is SGHRS, CDR2 YFSETQ. CDR3 sequence: CASSLGGLLYNEQFF. The CDR3 DNA follows: TGCGCCAGCAGCTTGGGGGGACTTCTTTACAATGAGCAGTTCTTC.

The CDR3 protein is CASSRLAYNSPLHF. The DNA of the CDR3 is TGTGCCAGTAGTAGACTAGCCTATAATTCACCCCTCCACTTT. The rearrangement joins TRBV19 to TRBJ1-6; D not certain. Trimming pared 4 bases from V and 2 bases from J, leaving 6 bases between. The CDR3 length is 14 residues. Looked up from germline, CDR1 is LNHDA and CDR2 is SQIVND (reference sequence).

The chain joins TRBV6-1 to TRBJ2-3; TRBD1 might be the D (6 bases). Trimming took off 8 bases at V and 0 bases at J, with 9 bases between the two ends. The CDR3 contains 13 residues. Looked up from germline, CDR1 is MNHNS and CDR2 is SASEGT. CDR3 DNA: TGTGCCAGCGAAACAGGGAGCACAGATACGCAGTATTTT. Its protein is CASETGSTDTQYF.

The chain recombines TRBV7-8 with TRBJ1-4; 12 bases match TRBD1. CDR1 is SGHVS and CDR2 is FQNEAQ in the germline V gene. This CDR3 region has 14 residues. The J segment lost 9 bases and the V segment lost 3 bases, leaving 2 bases of the junction unmatched. The CDR3 is CASSFGTGGKKLFF. Here the CDR3 DNA reads TGTGCCAGCAGCTTCGGGACAGGGGGCAAAAAACTGTTTTTT.

The rearrangement links TRBV5-1 to TRBJ2-5, with 14 bases aligning to TRBD2. The CDR3 is made up of 16 amino acids. J gave up 4 bases and V 4 bases, and 6 bases lay outside the gene matches. The germline V gene has CDR1 SGHRS and CDR2 YFSETQ. The CDR3: CASSPAGTSGRETQYF. The CDR3 bases are TGCGCCAGCAGCCCGGCCGGGACTAGCGGGAGAGAGACCCAGTACTTC.

The chain recombines TRBV30 with TRBJ2-3, with a possible D match to TRBD2 (6 bases). Trimming pared 3 bases from V and 3 bases from J, leaving 13 bases between. The CDR3 runs 14 residues. Germline CDR1 reads GTSNPN; CDR2 reads SVGIG (reference sequence). CDR3 protein: CAWRTLASTDTQYF. The CDR3 DNA follows: TGTGCCTGGAGGACGCTAGCGAGTACAGATACGCAGTATTTT.

The chain employs TRBV7-9 and TRBJ1-1; TRBD1 matches at 7 bases. This CDR3 has 16 residues. J lost 4 bases, V lost 6 bases, and 14 bases had no gene match. In germline, CDR1 is SEHNR, CDR2 FQNEAQ (reference sequence). CDR3 coding DNA: TGTGCCAGCAGTCCGACAGGGAGAACAGGTGGCACTGAAGCTTTCTTT. As protein: CASSPTGRTGGTEAFF.

The V call is TRBV30, the J call TRBJ1-5; tentative D call: TRBD1 (6 bases). CDR1 is GTSNPN and CDR2 is SVGIG in the germline V gene (reference sequence). This CDR3 has 13 amino acids. V was clipped by 1 base and J by 4 bases, with 8 bases between them. The CDR3 sequence is CAWSGGGNQPQHF. In DNA form, the CDR3 reads TGTGCCTGGAGTGGAGGGGGAAATCAGCCCCAGCATTTT.

This chain links TRBV19 with TRBJ2-6; D is unresolved. The CDR3 has 18 residues. Looked up from germline, CDR1 is LNHDA and CDR2 is SQIVND (reference sequence). The germline V and J ends were trimmed by 4 bases and 1 base, with 17 bases remaining between them. CDR3 sequence (DNA): TGTGCCAGTAGTAGATCCGCCCAGAATCCTTCTGGGGCCAACGTCCTGACTTTC. The encoded protein is CASSRSAQNPSGANVLTF. Drawing the rest from reference TRBV19 and TRBJ2-6, the complete variable domain is DGGITQSPKYLFRKEGQNVTLSCEQNLNHDAMYWYRQDPGQGLRLIYYSQIVNDFQKGDIAEGYSVSREKKESFPLTVTSAQKNPTAFYLCASSRSAQNPSGANVLTFGAGSRLTVL.

Here the CDR3 reads CASSPPSDLVDTQYF. CDR3 bases: TGTGCCAGCTCACCACCGTCAGATTTGGTAGATACGCAGTATTTT. The V gene is TRBV18, the J gene TRBJ2-3; D remains ambiguous. V was trimmed by 0 bases and J by 5 bases, leaving 12 bases between them. The V gene's germline CDR1 is KGHSH and CDR2 LQKENI. This CDR3 has 15 residues. The full variable domain, completed using reference TRBV18 and TRBJ2-3, is NAGVMQNPRHLVRRRGQEARLRCSPMKGHSHVYWYRQLPEEGLKFMVYLQKENIIDESGMPKERFSAEFPKEGPSILRIQQVVRGDSAAYFCASSPPSDLVDTQYFGPGTRLTVL.

The rearrangement uses TRBV4-3 and TRBJ2-5, with 7 bases fitting TRBD2. This CDR3 comprises 14 residues. CDR1 is LGHNA and CDR2 is YSLEER in the germline V gene. With V trimmed by 8 bases and J by 4 bases, 10 bases remained unmatched. CDR3 bases: TGCGCCAGCTCACCTGAGGGAGGGAGAGAGACCCAGTACTTC. It is translated as CASSPEGGRETQYF.

This clone was picked up a small number of times. This chain joins TRBV28 and TRBJ2-6, with 7 bases that match TRBD1. The germline gives CDR1 MDHEN, CDR2 SYDVKM. The CDR3 is made up of 15 amino acids. V was pared by 4 bases and J by 1 base, with 1 base of the junction left unmatched. The CDR3 DNA sequence: TGTGCCAGCAGTTCGACAGGGTCTGGGGCCAACGTCCTGACTTTC. It codes for CASSSTGSGANVLTF.

The J gene is TRBJ1-2, the V gene TRBV4-3, with TRBD1 matching 7 bases. CDR1 and CDR2 from the germline V gene are LGHNA and YSLEER. Trimming at V came to 0 bases and at J to 4 bases, leaving 2 bases not matched to a gene. The CDR3 loop spans 14 amino acids. This chain's CDR3 is CASSQETGSYGYTF. CDR3 DNA sequence: TGCGCCAGCAGCCAAGAGACAGGGAGCTATGGCTACACCTTC.

This clone was counted a few times. This chain joins TRBV7-3 and TRBJ2-2; D may be TRBD1 (7 bases). Trimming took off 6 bases at V and 5 bases at J, with 13 bases between the two ends. Per the germline V gene, CDR1 is SGHTA and CDR2 is FQGTGA. CDR3 length: 14 residues. Here the CDR3 reads CASSLTGRTGELFF. DNA of the CDR3: TGTGCCAGCAGTCTGACAGGGAGGACCGGGGAGCTGTTTTTT. Full variable domain (outside the CDR3, taken from reference TRBV7-3 and TRBJ2-2): GAGVSQTPSNKVTEKGKYVELRCDPISGHTALYWYRQSLGQGPEFLIYFQGTGAADDSGLPNDRFFAVRPEGSVSTLKIQRTERGDSAVYLCASSLTGRTGELFFGEGSRLTVL.